This T cell receptor (beta chain) was sequenced in a study of cytomegalovirus exposure and HLA in healthy donors. The PCR had 60 Vbeta and 13 Jbeta primers. Assay used: immunoSEQ multiplex PCR; TCRdb lists only in-frame clones, some missing. The sample has roughly 130,000 clones, about 80% seen once. Trimming took 6 bases from V and 9 from J; bases not matched to a gene: 13. Germline assignment: CDR1 MDHEN and CDR2 SYDVKM. The length of the CDR3 is 14 residues. The sequence came from a man aged 35 to 55 in good health and CMV-seronegative. This rearrangement joins TRBV28 to TRBJ2-7; 8 nucleotides match TRBD2. The source material was PBMCs. In DNA, the CDR3 is TGTGCCAGCAGGTCGGGGGGGCCCGAGGGGGTGCAGTACTTC. Protein sequence: CASRSGGPEGVQYF.